This entry lists 30 T cell receptor beta chains sequenced from one sample in a study of blood T cell repertoires in COVID-19. Generated by immunoSEQ multiplex PCR, the TCRdb table keeps only in-frame clones and is missing some. The sample includes under 250,000 clones, roughly 86% seen only once; the top ten take about 1.7%. Material: peripheral blood. These receptors were taken from a woman aged 55-69 years who had recovered from COVID-19.

V usage is TRBV6-6 and J usage is TRBJ1-1; TRBD1 aligns across 8 bases. There are 15 residues in the CDR3. J was trimmed by 3 bases and V by 5 bases; bases with no gene match: 8. Germline CDR1 and CDR2: MNHNY and SVGAGI (reference sequence). This CDR3 is CASSKSGGSDTEAFF. The CDR3 nucleotides are TGTGCCAGCAGTAAATCAGGGGGCTCAGACACTGAAGCTTTCTTT.

The chain employs TRBV6-5 and TRBJ1-5; weak D call: TRBD1 (6 bases). There are 14 residues in the CDR3. Trimming pared 6 bases from V and 5 bases from J, leaving 14 bases between. Germline lookup yields CDR1 MNHEY and CDR2 SVGAGI. In DNA, the CDR3 is TGTGCCAGCAGGCCCGACAGGCCCCATCAGCCCCAGCATTTT. Residues: CASRPDRPHQPQHF.

This chain links TRBV10-2 with TRBJ2-7, with 9 positions matching TRBD2. Germline CDR1 is WSHSY and CDR2 is SAAADI. J was trimmed by 4 bases and V by 5 bases; bases with no gene match: 9. This CDR3 is 15 amino acids long. The CDR3 loop reads CASSSNRLAEYEQYF. The CDR3 DNA reads as TGCGCCAGCAGTAGCAATCGACTAGCGGAATACGAGCAGTACTTC.

The V and J genes are TRBV19 and TRBJ1-5; 8 bases agree with TRBD1. V gave up 6 bases and J gave up 4 bases; unmatched junction bases: 11. Germline V gene data show CDR1 as LNHDA and CDR2 as SQIVND (reference sequence). The CDR3 length is 16 residues. The CDR3 here is CASSNDRGGRNQPQHF. The CDR3 DNA reads as TGTGCCAGTAGCAATGACAGGGGAGGAAGGAATCAGCCCCAGCATTTT.

This clone has just one count. This chain links TRBV3-1 (or the pseudogene TRBV3-2) with TRBJ1-6; 10 bases match TRBD1. The CDR3 loop spans 14 amino acids. Germline V gene sequence: CDR1 LGHDT, CDR2 YNNKEL (reference sequence). Trimming cost V 5 bases and J 9 bases; bases outside gene matches: 4. The CDR3 sequence: CASSNRDRGSPLHF. CDR3 coding DNA: TGTGCCAGCAGCAACCGGGACAGGGGTTCACCCCTCCACTTT.

The J gene is TRBJ1-5, the V gene TRBV28, with D possibly matching TRBD1 (5 bases). V was shortened by 9 bases and J by 1 base, with 13 bases between the two germline ends. The germline V gene encodes CDR1 MDHEN and CDR2 SYDVKM. This CDR3 has 14 amino acids. For the CDR3, the DNA is TGTGCCAGTACTCAGGGTACAAGCAATCAGCCCCAGCATTTT. This sequence encodes CASTQGTSNQPQHF.

The chain recombines TRBV7-2 with TRBJ1-4; 10 bases match TRBD1. Germline loops: CDR1 SGHTA, CDR2 FQGNSA. The CDR3 length is 15 residues. With V trimmed by 5 bases and J by 7 bases, 7 bases remained unmatched. The CDR3 here is CASSVGQGVGEKLFF. DNA for the CDR3: TGTGCCAGCAGCGTCGGACAGGGGGTTGGTGAAAAACTGTTTTTT.

The chain carries TRBV19 and TRBJ1-5; TRBD1 matches 8 bases. This CDR3 is built from 14 residues. In germline, CDR1 is LNHDA, CDR2 SQIVND (reference sequence). V lost 10 bases to trimming and J lost 2 bases; unmatched junction nucleotides: 7. The CDR3 protein is CATAGTGGNQPQHF. The CDR3 DNA reads as TGTGCCACCGCCGGGACAGGAGGCAATCAGCCCCAGCATTTT.

The chain links TRBV5-1 to TRBJ1-1; no reliable D call. The CDR3 contains 14 residues. Per germline, CDR1 SGHRS and CDR2 YFSETQ. With 0 bases removed from V and 7 bases from J, the gap between germline ends came to 13 bases. DNA of the CDR3: TGCGCCAGCAGCTTGGGTCCACCCGAGGATGAAGCTTTCTTT. It yields the protein CASSLGPPEDEAFF.

This clone has more than one count but fewer than ten. V gene TRBV11-3 combines with J gene TRBJ2-2, with D hard to call. CDR1 SGHNT and CDR2 YENEEA come from the germline V gene. The CDR3 runs 13 residues. V was clipped by 1 base and J by 4 bases, with 4 bases between them. Written as DNA, the CDR3 is TGTGCCAGCAGCTTAGCCAGCACCGGGGAGCTGTTTTTT. Its translation: CASSLASTGELFF.

This chain connects TRBV9 to TRBJ1-1; TRBD1 is a possible D gene (6 bases). Germline loops: CDR1 SGDLS, CDR2 YYNGEE. The CDR3 covers 13 residues. The germline V and J ends were trimmed by 0 bases and 6 bases, with 9 bases remaining between them. CDR3 loop: CASSVDRAAEAFF. CDR3 bases: TGTGCCAGCAGCGTAGACAGGGCGGCTGAAGCTTTCTTT.

This chain joins TRBV7-2 and TRBJ2-1; TRBD2 agrees at 7 bases. Germline V gives CDR1 SGHTA, CDR2 FQGNSA. Losses at the gene ends were 4 bases for V and 10 bases for J; bases not matched to a gene: 4. CDR3 length equals 12 residues. In DNA form, the CDR3 reads TGTGCCAGCAGCTGGGGAGGGAGAGAGCAGTTCTTC. Protein: CASSWGGREQFF.

The chain employs TRBV7-3 and TRBJ2-1; a possible D gene is TRBD2 (6 bases). Trimming removed 5 bases at V and 0 bases at J, with 11 bases between. The CDR3 consists of 15 residues. The germline V gene encodes CDR1 SGHTA and CDR2 FQGTGA. This CDR3 is CASSMEGLSYNEQFF. CDR3 coding DNA: TGTGCCAGCAGCATGGAGGGGCTCTCCTACAATGAGCAGTTCTTC.

This clone has only a few counts. The chain links TRBV18 to TRBJ1-2; D gene uncertain. The V end was cut by 0 bases, the J end by 3 bases, with 14 bases between. Germline-derived CDR1 and CDR2 are KGHSH and LQKENI. This CDR3 spans 16 amino acids. In DNA, the CDR3 is TGTGCCAGCTCACCACCGGCAGGTCCCCGCTACTATGGCTACACCTTC. Amino acid sequence: CASSPPAGPRYYGYTF.

The gene calls are TRBV4-3 and TRBJ1-1, with D possibly matching TRBD1 (5 bases). The CDR3 consists of 16 residues. In germline, CDR1 is LGHNA, CDR2 YSLEER. V gave up 1 base and J gave up 3 bases, with 15 bases separating them. DNA of the CDR3: TGCGCCAGCAGCCAAGTTAGACAGAGAAGAGACACTGAAGCTTTCTTT. The encoded protein is CASSQVRQRRDTEAFF.

The chain has TRBV10-3 and TRBJ1-2; TRBD1 matches 9 bases. With 5 bases clipped from V and 2 bases from J, the junction kept 6 bases outside the gene matches. Germline values: CDR1 ENHRY, CDR2 SYGVKD. There are 15 residues in the CDR3. In DNA form, the CDR3 reads TGTGCCATCAGTAATTACGACAGGGGGAACTATGGCTACACCTTC. Translated, it gives CAISNYDRGNYGYTF.

The rearrangement joins TRBV4-1 to TRBJ1-2, with D possibly matching TRBD1 (5 bases). Per the germline V gene, CDR1 is MGHRA and CDR2 is YSYEKL. Trimming took off 4 bases at V and 5 bases at J, with 11 bases between the two ends. The length of the CDR3 is 13 residues. The CDR3 DNA follows: TGCGCCAGCAGCCCCAACAGGCCGTATGGCTACACCTTC. Amino acid sequence: CASSPNRPYGYTF.

The chain combines TRBV3-1 (or the pseudogene TRBV3-2) with TRBJ1-1; D might be TRBD1 (5 bases). CDR3 length: 14 residues. V was shortened by 2 bases and J by 8 bases, with 15 bases between the two germline ends. Germline V lookup: CDR1 LGHDT, CDR2 YNNKEL (reference sequence). CDR3 protein: CASSQSDRGGEAFF. As DNA, the CDR3 is TGTGCCAGCAGCCAAAGTGATAGGGGAGGAGAAGCTTTCTTT.

The V and J genes are TRBV6-1 and TRBJ2-7; D is possibly TRBD1 (6 bases). V was shortened by 2 bases and J by 2 bases, with 13 bases between the two germline ends. The germline V gene encodes CDR1 MNHNS and CDR2 SASEGT. This CDR3 has 15 residues. The CDR3 DNA is TGTGCCAGCAGTGAATGGCGTGACAGGACCTACGAGCAGTACTTC. This codes for CASSEWRDRTYEQYF.

The V and J genes are TRBV10-1 and TRBJ1-1; 7 nucleotides align to TRBD1. V was pared by 4 bases and J by 0 bases, with 5 bases of the junction left unmatched. The CDR3 totals 15 residues. Germline values: CDR1 WNHNN, CDR2 SYGVQD (reference sequence). CDR3 nucleotide sequence: TGCGCCAGCAGTGTACAGGGGTCTTTGAACACTGAAGCTTTCTTT. Encoded protein: CASSVQGSLNTEAFF.

The CDR3 DNA sequence: TGTGCCAGCGCCCCCCAACAGGCCCAGCATTTT. Its protein is CASAPQQAQHF. The chain employs TRBV6-1 and TRBJ1-5; maybe TRBD1 (5 bases). This CDR3 has 11 residues. Germline lookup yields CDR1 MNHNS and CDR2 SASEGT. Between the trimmed V and J ends, which lost 8 bases and 11 bases, there was a span of 13 bases.

The CDR3 DNA reads TGTGCCAGCAGTCTTAGGGGTTTCCGGGACACCATATATTTT. Translating it yields CASSLRGFRDTIYF. V and J are TRBV28 and TRBJ1-3; possibly TRBD1 for D (5 bases). Germline CDR1 MDHEN, CDR2 SYDVKM. CDR3 length equals 14 residues. The V end was cut by 5 bases, the J end by 8 bases, with 16 bases between. Full variable domain (outside the CDR3, taken from reference TRBV28 and TRBJ1-3): DVKVTQSSRYLVKRTGEKVFLECVQDMDHENMFWYRQDPGLGLRLIYFSYDVKMKEKGDIPEGYSVSREKKERFSLILESASTNQTSMYLCASSLRGFRDTIYFGEGSWLTVV.

This clone was counted once. The chain links TRBV6-5 to TRBJ2-1; D is possibly TRBD2 (6 bases). V dropped 0 bases and J dropped 1 base, with 7 bases sitting between them. CDR1 and CDR2 (germline): MNHEY, SVGAGI. This CDR3 has 15 amino acids. The DNA for the CDR3 is TGTGCCAGCAGTTACTCGGGGGGATCCTACAATGAGCAGTTCTTC. Its translation is CASSYSGGSYNEQFF.

DNA for the CDR3: TGTGCCAGCAGCCTCGGACTAGCGGGGGGGCCACTCAGCACAGATACGCAGTATTTT. As protein: CASSLGLAGGPLSTDTQYF. The chain uses TRBV5-4 and TRBJ2-3, with 15 bases identical to TRBD2. V lost 4 bases and J lost 0; bases outside the gene matches: 9. In germline, CDR1 is SGHNT, CDR2 YYREEE (reference sequence). The CDR3 covers 19 residues. Together with reference TRBV5-4 and TRBJ2-3, the CDR3 gives the full variable domain: ETGVTQSPTHLIKTRGQQVTLRCSSQSGHNTVSWYQQALGQGPQFIFQYYREEENGRGNFPPRFSGLQFPNYSSELNVNALELDDSALYLCASSLGLAGGPLSTDTQYFGPGTRLTVL.

This clone was observed once. This chain connects TRBV18 to TRBJ1-4, with D tentatively TRBD1 (5 bases). Trimming removed 3 bases from V and 8 bases from J, with 16 bases in between. The CDR3 is 15 residues long. Germline assignment: CDR1 KGHSH and CDR2 LQKENI. The CDR3: CASSPDGAAGEKLFF. The CDR3 nucleotides read TGTGCCAGCTCACCGGACGGGGCCGCGGGGGAAAAACTGTTTTTT.

The CDR3 DNA reads TGTGCCAGCAGCCTGCGGGGGGGGGACACAGATACGCAGTATTTT. Its translation: CASSLRGGDTDTQYF. The chain links TRBV3-1 (or the pseudogene TRBV3-2) to TRBJ2-3; 9 bases are shared with TRBD2. The CDR3 runs to 15 residues. Germline values: CDR1 LGHDT, CDR2 YNNKEL (reference sequence). Losses at the gene ends were 4 bases for V and 2 bases for J; bases not matched to a gene: 4.

The rearrangement joins TRBV28 to TRBJ1-1, with TRBD1 matching over 7 bases. Germline V CDR1 and CDR2: MDHEN, SYDVKM. The junction had 5 bases not matched to a gene; V was cut back by 10 bases and J by 0 bases. This CDR3 spans 13 amino acids. CDR3 in DNA: TGTGCCACTCGGGACAGTCTGAACACTGAAGCTTTCTTT. Protein: CATRDSLNTEAFF.

The chain carries TRBV3-1 (or the pseudogene TRBV3-2) and TRBJ2-7; D gene uncertain. V was pared by 5 bases and J by 0 bases, with 11 bases between. The germline CDR1 and CDR2 sequences are LGHDT and YNNKEL (reference sequence). The CDR3 has 14 residues. Here the CDR3 reads CASSLPERSYEQYF. CDR3 DNA: TGTGCCAGCAGCTTGCCAGAGCGCTCCTACGAGCAGTACTTC.

V gene TRBV5-1 combines with J gene TRBJ1-4, with D possibly matching TRBD1 (6 bases). Germline CDR1 reads SGHRS; CDR2 reads YFSETQ. V lost 0 bases and J 4 bases, leaving 13 bases between the germline ends. The CDR3 consists of 16 residues. CDR3 protein: CASSLAPGQDNEKLFF. The DNA for the CDR3 is TGCGCCAGCAGCTTGGCACCGGGACAAGATAATGAAAAACTGTTTTTT. The variable domain in full, with the rest retrieved from reference TRBV5-1 and TRBJ1-4, is KAGVTQTPRYLIKTRGQQVTLSCSPISGHRSVSWYQQTPGQGLQFLFEYFSETQRNKGNFPGRFSGRQFSNSRSEMNVSTLELGDSALYLCASSLAPGQDNEKLFFGSGTQLSVL.

V usage is TRBV18 and J usage is TRBJ1-5; TRBD1 matches at 9 bases. Losses at the gene ends were 3 bases for V and 5 bases for J; bases not matched to a gene: 5. Germline CDR1 is KGHSH and CDR2 is LQKENI. This CDR3 comprises 15 residues. Written as DNA, the CDR3 is TGTGCCAGCTCACCTAACAGGGGGCGAGATCAGCCCCAGCATTTT. Its translation: CASSPNRGRDQPQHF.